A single sample is the source of the 23 T cell receptor beta chains below, sequenced in a study. Sequencing was performed with immunoSEQ multiplex PCR; in TCRdb, only in-frame clones are kept and a portion is missing. The repertoire holds 60,000 to 75,000 clones, with just over 90% as singletons. The material sequenced was PBMCs. The receptors originated from a man aged 35 to 55 with rheumatoid arthritis.

CDR3 DNA: TGTGCCAGCAGGGGACAGGGGCTCTATGGCTACACCTTC. Protein product: CASRGQGLYGYTF. The chain joins TRBV2 to TRBJ1-2; TRBD1 agrees at 10 bases. V was pared by 6 bases and J by 4 bases, with 2 bases of the junction left unmatched. The CDR3 loop spans 13 amino acids. CDR1 SNHLY and CDR2 FYNNEI come from the germline V gene. The full variable domain, completed using reference TRBV2 and TRBJ1-2, is EPEVTQTPSHQVTQMGQEVILRCVPISNHLYFYWYRQILGQKVEFLVSFYNNEISEKSEIFDDQFSVERPDGSNFTLKIRSTKLEDSAMYFCASRGQGLYGYTFGSGTRLTVV.

The chain uses TRBV5-1 and TRBJ2-7, with D possibly matching TRBD1 (6 bases). Germline CDR1 reads SGHRS; CDR2 reads YFSETQ. V was shortened by 0 bases and J by 3 bases, with 13 bases between the two germline ends. The CDR3 is made up of 15 amino acids. CDR3 in amino acids: CASSLVRTENYEQYF. The DNA of the CDR3 is TGCGCCAGCAGCTTGGTCCGGACAGAAAACTACGAGCAGTACTTC.

The chain uses TRBV9 and TRBJ2-7, with 7 bases that match TRBD1. Germline-derived CDR1 and CDR2 are SGDLS and YYNGEE. This CDR3 is 15 amino acids long. The V segment lost 0 bases and the J segment 1 base; nucleotides outside the gene matches: 4. The CDR3 reads CASSVGRTGSYEQYF. CDR3 sequence (DNA): TGTGCCAGCAGCGTAGGGAGGACAGGTTCCTACGAGCAGTACTTC.

This clone was seen once. The V gene is TRBV11-3, the J gene TRBJ2-1; TRBD2 matches 10 bases. Trimming removed 4 bases from V and 7 bases from J; junction bases left unmatched: 7. The CDR3 spans 15 residues. Germline V gives CDR1 SGHNT, CDR2 YENEEA. The CDR3 coding sequence is TGTGCCAGCAGCTCGAGCGGGGGGGCTAGAAATGAGCAGTTCTTC. This gives the protein CASSSSGGARNEQFF.

This clone came up a few times. The V call is TRBV10-3, the J call TRBJ1-1; D gene unclear. Deletions cut 0 bases from V and 1 base from J, with 12 bases between. This CDR3 has 16 residues. Germline V CDR1 and CDR2: ENHRY, SYGVKD. CDR3 DNA sequence: TGTGCCATCAGTGAGTCCGTTAAACCGCCGAACACTGAAGCTTTCTTT. This translates into CAISESVKPPNTEAFF.

This clone occurred once. One end of the junction is discordant with germline, which a read error may explain. The chain employs TRBV7-7 and TRBJ2-2; D is unresolved. Germline V gene data show CDR1 as SSHAT and CDR2 as FNYEAQ (reference sequence). The CDR3 has 16 amino acids. In nucleotides, the CDR3 is TGTGCTAGCAGCCTCCACATTTCCCCGAGCACCGGGGAGCTGTTTTTT. The encoded protein is CASSLHISPSTGELFF.

The chain links TRBV2 to TRBJ1-2, with TRBD1 as a possible D gene (6 bases). The CDR3 is 14 amino acids. Trimming took off 6 bases at V and 8 bases at J, with 19 bases between the two ends. Germline loops: CDR1 SNHLY, CDR2 FYNNEI. The CDR3 region has the DNA TGTGCCAGCAGCCTCCTAACAGGGACGGGAGGCTACACCTTC. Its protein is CASSLLTGTGGYTF.

The V gene is TRBV3-1 (or the pseudogene TRBV3-2), the J gene TRBJ2-5; 7 nucleotides match TRBD2. The CDR3 spans 15 residues. J was trimmed by 2 bases and V by 2 bases; bases with no gene match: 5. Germline values: CDR1 LGHDT, CDR2 YNNKEL (reference sequence). CDR3 region: CASSQLAVPQETQYF. CDR3 nucleotide sequence: TGTGCCAGCAGCCAACTAGCGGTACCACAAGAGACCCAGTACTTC.

This chain uses TRBV28 with TRBJ2-2, with D maybe TRBD1 (6 bases). This CDR3 is 14 amino acids long. Germline loops: CDR1 MDHEN, CDR2 SYDVKM. V was pared by 6 bases and J by 3 bases, with 11 bases between. The CDR3, as DNA: TGTGCCAGCAGAATACAGGGTTACACCGGGGAGCTGTTTTTT. Amino acid sequence: CASRIQGYTGELFF.

The chain combines TRBV30 with TRBJ2-7; D gene uncertain. V was shortened by 4 bases and J by 2 bases, with 15 bases between the two germline ends. There are 14 residues in the CDR3. Germline-derived CDR1 and CDR2 are GTSNPN and SVGIG (reference sequence). CDR3 sequence (DNA): TGTGCCTGGAATCCCTCATACAGTCCCTACGAGCAGTACTTC. Translated, it gives CAWNPSYSPYEQYF.

V gene TRBV27 combines with J gene TRBJ2-7; D is perhaps TRBD1 (5 bases). The CDR3 has 15 residues. Germline values: CDR1 MNHEY, CDR2 SMNVEV (reference sequence). V lost 3 bases to trimming and J lost 0 bases, with 12 bases between them. The CDR3 region has the DNA TGTGCCAGCAGTTTCCAAGGGGATAGCTCCTACGAGCAGTACTTC. Residues: CASSFQGDSSYEQYF.

This rearrangement joins TRBV5-5 to TRBJ2-2; 10 bases match TRBD1. The CDR3 sequence is 16 residues long. From germline, CDR1 is SGHKS and CDR2 YYEKEE (reference sequence). J gave up 6 bases and V 4 bases, and 9 bases lay outside the gene matches. CDR3 amino acids: CASSPGGQGVAGELFF. Written as DNA, the CDR3 is TGTGCCAGCAGCCCAGGTGGACAGGGGGTGGCCGGGGAGCTGTTTTTT.

The J gene is TRBJ2-2, the V gene TRBV11-2; D may be TRBD1 (6 bases). This CDR3 has 17 residues. The germline V gene has CDR1 SGHAT and CDR2 FQNNGV. The V end lost 2 bases, the J end lost 0 bases, and 13 bases lay between the germline ends. CDR3 sequence reads: CASSLIGRGPNTGELFF. Here the CDR3 DNA reads TGTGCCAGCAGCTTAATTGGCAGGGGCCCGAACACCGGGGAGCTGTTTTTT.

The CDR3 here is CASSLRLRGGFYEQYF. The CDR3 DNA follows: TGTGCCAGCAGTCTGCGACTACGCGGGGGATTCTACGAGCAGTACTTC. The gene calls are TRBV27 and TRBJ2-7, with 7 positions matching TRBD2. Unmatched junction bases numbered 13, after V lost 5 bases and J lost 3 bases. The CDR3 has 16 amino acids. CDR1 is MNHEY, CDR2 SMNVEV, per germline (reference sequence).

The gene calls are TRBV30 and TRBJ1-4; D possibly corresponds to TRBD1 (6 bases). Looked up from germline, CDR1 is GTSNPN and CDR2 is SVGIG (reference sequence). The V gene lost 0 bases and the J gene lost 8 bases, with 13 bases spanning the gap. The length of the CDR3 is 14 residues. For the CDR3, the DNA is TGTGCCTGGAGTGTAGGGGGGGCGCGGGAAAAACTGTTTTTT. Translation gives CAWSVGGAREKLFF.

The V and J genes are TRBV7-2 and TRBJ1-3; D not certain. Germline loops: CDR1 SGHTA, CDR2 FQGNSA. V was clipped by 1 base and J by 0 bases, with 13 bases between them. The CDR3 runs to 17 residues. The CDR3 bases are TGTGCCAGCAGCTTAGAGGCGACCGGCCTCTCTGGAAACACCATATATTTT. It specifies CASSLEATGLSGNTIYF.

The chain combines TRBV30 with TRBJ2-7; TRBD1 agrees at 9 bases. The junction had 3 bases not matched to a gene; V was cut back by 7 bases and J by 2 bases. Germline V lookup: CDR1 GTSNPN, CDR2 SVGIG (reference sequence). The CDR3 consists of 12 residues. CDR3 sequence: CALDRGTYEQYF. The CDR3 DNA follows: TGTGCCTTGGACAGGGGAACCTACGAGCAGTACTTC.

This clone was seen once. The genes are TRBV7-8 and TRBJ2-7; D possibly corresponds to TRBD1 (5 bases). CDR3 size: 15 residues. Germline V gives CDR1 SGHVS, CDR2 FQNEAQ. Trimming removed 1 base at V and 1 base at J, with 11 bases between. CDR3 bases: TGTGCCAGCAGCTTAGGGCCCGGACATTCCTACGAGCAGTACTTC. Translating it yields CASSLGPGHSYEQYF.

The V and J genes are TRBV28 and TRBJ1-2; D is ambiguous. V shed 9 bases and J shed 5 bases, with 10 bases lying between them. The CDR3 contains 11 residues. From germline, CDR1 is MDHEN and CDR2 SYDVKM. This CDR3 is CASGPFYGYTF. CDR3 bases: TGTGCCAGTGGACCGTTTTATGGCTACACCTTC.

This clone was seen a single time. The gene calls are TRBV29-1 and TRBJ1-1; TRBD1 is a possible D gene (6 bases). The length of the CDR3 is 14 residues. V lost 8 bases and J 4 bases, leaving 20 bases between the germline ends. Germline CDR1 is SQVTM and CDR2 is ANQGSEA. The CDR3 nucleotides are TGCAGCTCATCCCCACAGGGCACGACCACTGAAGCTTTCTTT. Its translation is CSSSPQGTTTEAFF.

The chain joins TRBV9 to TRBJ2-1, with 8 bases matching TRBD1. The CDR3 runs 13 residues. Trimming removed 3 bases from V and 15 bases from J; junction bases left unmatched: 11. Germline V gene sequence: CDR1 SGDLS, CDR2 YYNGEE. Here the CDR3 reads CASSAATGADPFF. As DNA, the CDR3 is TGTGCCAGCAGCGCAGCGACAGGGGCGGACCCGTTCTTC.

V is TRBV13 and J is TRBJ2-1; TRBD1 might be the D (6 bases). V was trimmed by 5 bases and J by 0 bases, leaving 11 bases between them. Germline V gives CDR1 PRHDT, CDR2 FYEKMQ (reference sequence). The CDR3 length is 15 residues. CDR3 sequence: CASSNRDISYNEQFF. The CDR3 bases are TGTGCCAGCAGCAACCGGGACATCTCCTACAATGAGCAGTTCTTC.

As concerns this clone: A read error may produce the germline difference seen at one junction end. V usage is TRBV7-7 and J usage is TRBJ2-3; D could derive from TRBD1 or TRBD2 (5 bases each). The V gene's germline CDR1 is SSHAT and CDR2 FNYEAQ (reference sequence). The CDR3 spans 15 residues. CDR3 sequence: CASSPQGVGTDTQYF. DNA for the CDR3: TGTGCTAGCAGCCCCCAGGGAGTCGGCACAGATACGCAGTATTTT.